The 25 T cell receptor beta chains given below trace back to one sample, sequenced in a study of cytomegalovirus exposure and HLA in healthy donors. The study ran its PCR with 60 Vbeta and 13 Jbeta primers. The repertoire was sequenced with immunoSEQ multiplex PCR; TCRdb's copy has only in-frame clones and lacks some. The sample holds some 270,000 clones, 80% to 95% seen once. The sequencing sample was made of PBMCs. The origin of the receptors is a girl under 10 years old in good health and CMV-seronegative.

This chain connects TRBV15 to TRBJ1-4, with 10 bases fitting TRBD1. Per the germline V gene, CDR1 is LNHNV and CDR2 is YYDKDF (reference sequence). The trim removed 0 bases at V and 8 bases at J, leaving 15 bases unmatched. The CDR3 sequence is 19 residues long. CDR3 nucleotide sequence: TGTGCCACCAGCAGAGATCGGGGACAGGGGCCCGTCAAGGGGGAAAAACTGTTTTTT. Protein: CATSRDRGQGPVKGEKLFF.

The chain couples TRBV7-3 to TRBJ1-1; D is unclear. V was pared by 1 base and J by 1 base, with 7 bases between. CDR1 and CDR2 from the germline V gene are SGHTA and FQGTGA. This CDR3 is 14 amino acids long. CDR3 coding DNA: TGTGCCAGCAGCTTAAGCGCGGCGAACACTGAAGCTTTCTTT. Its translation is CASSLSAANTEAFF.

This clone showed up just once. The chain carries TRBV5-1 and TRBJ2-7, with 13 bases matching TRBD2. V was clipped by 4 bases and J by 3 bases; unmatched bases: 1. CDR3 size: 14 residues. The germline CDR1 and CDR2 sequences are SGHRS and YFSETQ. CDR3 sequence (DNA): TGCGCCAGCAGCCGACTAGCGGGGGGCTACGAGCAGTACTTC. This sequence encodes CASSRLAGGYEQYF.

The rearrangement links TRBV9 to TRBJ2-3; 7 nucleotides match TRBD2. The germline V gene encodes CDR1 SGDLS and CDR2 YYNGEE. The CDR3 covers 14 residues. Germline trimming cut 4 bases from V and 0 bases from J; bases unmatched to any gene: 2. In DNA form, the CDR3 reads TGTGCCAGCAGCTTTAGCGGGAGCACAGATACGCAGTATTTT. This gives the protein CASSFSGSTDTQYF.

The V call is TRBV7-6, the J call TRBJ2-7; 9 bases are shared with TRBD2. The germline V gene has CDR1 SGHVS and CDR2 FNYEAQ. This CDR3 is built from 16 residues. V shed 5 bases and J 2 bases; nucleotides not matched to a gene: 10. The chain's CDR3 is CASSTMTSGPTYEQYF. DNA for the CDR3: TGTGCCAGCAGCACTATGACTAGCGGTCCTACCTACGAGCAGTACTTC.

CDR3 sequence (DNA): TGTGCCAGCAGCCCCCCAAGAGCGGCGGCTGGCACAGATACGCAGTATTTT. Protein: CASSPPRAAAGTDTQYF. The V gene is TRBV13, the J gene TRBJ2-3; D possibly corresponds to TRBD2 (5 bases). V lost 5 bases to trimming and J lost 1 base, with 19 bases between them. The length of the CDR3 is 17 residues. The germline CDR1 and CDR2 sequences are PRHDT and FYEKMQ (reference sequence).

With respect to this clone: A far larger clone is just one base off, so this is likely a read error. V gene TRBV4-2 combines with J gene TRBJ1-5; 8 nucleotides agree with TRBD1. The CDR3 covers 16 residues. The V and J ends lost 2 bases and 7 bases, in that order; junction bases with no gene match: 10. Germline lookup yields CDR1 LGHNA and CDR2 YNFKEQ. The CDR3 spells CASSQSWGQAEQPQHF. In DNA form, the CDR3 reads TGTGCCAGCAGCCAAAGTTGGGGACAGGCTGAGCAGCCCCAGCATTTT.

V usage is TRBV19 and J usage is TRBJ1-6; 10 nucleotides match TRBD1. V shed 6 bases, J shed 5 bases, and the junction held 7 bases outside the gene matches. Germline values: CDR1 LNHDA, CDR2 SQIVND (reference sequence). This CDR3 has 16 amino acids. The chain's CDR3 is CASRLRDRGDNSPLHF. The CDR3 DNA sequence: TGTGCCAGTAGACTTCGGGACAGGGGCGATAATTCACCCCTCCACTTT.

The chain is built from TRBV28 and TRBJ2-7; D ambiguous. V lost 5 bases and J lost 5, with 22 bases in between. In germline, CDR1 is MDHEN, CDR2 SYDVKM. This CDR3 is 16 amino acids long. This chain's CDR3 is CASSDLPARYLDEQYF. The CDR3 DNA is TGTGCCAGCAGTGACCTACCGGCCAGGTATTTGGACGAGCAGTACTTC.

The chain combines TRBV7-9 with TRBJ2-7; D gene ambiguous. Between the trimmed V and J ends, which lost 1 base and 0 bases, there was a span of 7 bases. The CDR3 totals 14 residues. Germline V gene data show CDR1 as SEHNR and CDR2 as FQNEAQ (reference sequence). The CDR3 loop is CASSLVESSYEQYF. The CDR3 nucleotides read TGTGCCAGCAGCTTAGTGGAGAGCTCCTACGAGCAGTACTTC.

The J gene is TRBJ2-7, the V gene TRBV27, with 7 bases that match TRBD1. Germline trimming cut 9 bases from V and 2 bases from J; bases unmatched to any gene: 7. Germline CDR1 reads MNHEY; CDR2 reads SMNVEV (reference sequence). The CDR3 runs to 13 residues. As DNA, the CDR3 is TGTGCCAGTCATTCTGACAGGGCCTACGAGCAGTACTTC. This gives the protein CASHSDRAYEQYF.

This sequence joins TRBV27 and TRBJ1-3, with 9 bases identical to TRBD1. CDR3 length: 16 residues. CDR1 is MNHEY, CDR2 SMNVEV, per germline (reference sequence). Losses at the gene ends were 2 bases for V and 1 base for J; bases not matched to a gene: 3. The CDR3 spells CASSLIGQGSGNTIYF. In DNA form, the CDR3 reads TGTGCCAGCAGTTTAATTGGACAGGGGTCTGGAAACACCATATATTTT.

V gene TRBV4-1 combines with J gene TRBJ2-2; 8 nucleotides align to TRBD2. Germline V gene sequence: CDR1 MGHRA, CDR2 YSYEKL. The CDR3 is 14 residues long. The ends lost 5 bases at V and 7 bases at J; junction bases unmatched: 6. CDR3: CASSLAGTGGELFF. CDR3 bases: TGCGCCAGCAGCTTAGCGGGGACGGGCGGGGAGCTGTTTTTT.

V usage is TRBV18 and J usage is TRBJ1-2; D unclear. The CDR3 length is 15 residues. Germline V gene data show CDR1 as KGHSH and CDR2 as LQKENI. The ends were cut back, 1 base at V and 3 bases at J, with 12 bases in the middle. Written as DNA, the CDR3 is TGTGCCAGCTCACCACGTTCGAGGTCCTACTATGGCTACACCTTC. It is translated as CASSPRSRSYYGYTF.

This chain connects TRBV7-6 to TRBJ2-7; possibly TRBD2 for D (6 bases). V was cut by 1 base and J by 4 bases, with 8 bases left in between. This CDR3 is built from 13 residues. Looked up from germline, CDR1 is SGHVS and CDR2 is FNYEAQ. CDR3 nucleotide sequence: TGTGCCAGCAGCTTAGGTAGCGGATACGAGCAGTACTTC. Translating it yields CASSLGSGYEQYF.

CDR3 amino acids: CAWNIAGNTGELFF. CDR3 nucleotide sequence: TGTGCCTGGAATATAGCGGGGAACACCGGGGAGCTGTTTTTT. The chain links TRBV30 to TRBJ2-2; 7 nucleotides agree with TRBD2. CDR3 length: 14 amino acids. From germline, CDR1 is GTSNPN and CDR2 SVGIG (reference sequence). The ends lost 4 bases at V and 1 base at J; junction bases unmatched: 3.

As regards this clone: This sample includes further DNA sequences coding for the same CDR3. This chain joins TRBV7-9 and TRBJ1-4, with 9 positions matching TRBD1. Germline V gene lookup returns CDR1 SEHNR and CDR2 FQNEAQ (reference sequence). With V trimmed by 2 bases and J by 6 bases, 4 bases remained unmatched. The CDR3 is 15 residues long. CDR3 sequence (DNA): TGTGCCAGCAGCTTACTATGGACAGGGGATGAAAAACTGTTTTTT. Its protein product is CASSLLWTGDEKLFF.

The genes are TRBV7-7 and TRBJ2-7; TRBD2 agrees at 7 bases. Germline values: CDR1 SSHAT, CDR2 FNYEAQ (reference sequence). V lost 7 bases, J lost 2 bases, and 5 bases stayed unmatched. This CDR3 region has 13 residues. Here the CDR3 DNA reads TGTGCCAGCAAATGGGGGGGAACCTACGAGCAGTACTTC. This gives the protein CASKWGGTYEQYF. The whole variable domain, filled in from reference TRBV7-7 and TRBJ2-7, reads GAGVSQSPRYKVTKRGQDVTLRCDPISSHATLYWYQQALGQGPEFLTYFNYEAQPDKSGLPSDRFSAERPEGSISTLTIQRTEQRDSAMYRCASKWGGTYEQYFGPGTRLTVT.

J is TRBJ1-2 and V is TRBV5-1; the match to TRBD1 covers 7 bases. Trimming removed 4 bases from V and 2 bases from J; junction bases left unmatched: 8. CDR1 SGHRS and CDR2 YFSETQ come from the germline V gene. The CDR3 consists of 15 residues. The CDR3, as DNA: TGCGCCAGCAGCCCCGGGACAGCTCAAAACTATGGCTACACCTTC. Translation gives CASSPGTAQNYGYTF. Complete variable domain (other parts from reference TRBV5-1 and TRBJ1-2): KAGVTQTPRYLIKTRGQQVTLSCSPISGHRSVSWYQQTPGQGLQFLFEYFSETQRNKGNFPGRFSGRQFSNSRSEMNVSTLELGDSALYLCASSPGTAQNYGYTFGSGTRLTVV.

The genes are TRBV28 and TRBJ1-1; D perhaps matches TRBD1 (5 bases). CDR1 and CDR2 (germline): MDHEN, SYDVKM. Trimming pared 6 bases from V and 0 bases from J, leaving 14 bases between. This CDR3 comprises 15 residues. The CDR3 bases are TGTGCCAGCAGCTACCTAGGGGAAGTGAACACTGAAGCTTTCTTT. Its protein is CASSYLGEVNTEAFF.

The chain carries TRBV6-1 and TRBJ1-5, with D possibly TRBD1 on 5 matching bases. This CDR3 contains 16 residues. V lost 1 base to trimming and J lost 2 bases, with 12 bases between them. Germline CDR1 reads MNHNS; CDR2 reads SASEGT. CDR3 region: CASSEGKGSGNQPQHF. For the CDR3, the DNA is TGTGCCAGCAGTGAAGGGAAGGGGTCGGGCAATCAGCCCCAGCATTTT.

The J gene is TRBJ2-7, the V gene TRBV4-1; 11 bases fit TRBD2. CDR3 length equals 21 residues. Germline lookup yields CDR1 MGHRA and CDR2 YSYEKL. V shed 0 bases, J shed 0 bases, and the junction held 16 bases outside the gene matches. CDR3 loop: CASSQDSWELAGEPSSYEQYF. Written as DNA, the CDR3 is TGCGCCAGCAGCCAAGATTCTTGGGAACTAGCGGGGGAGCCGAGCTCCTACGAGCAGTACTTC.

V gene TRBV19 combines with J gene TRBJ1-1; TRBD1 aligns across 12 bases. J lost 4 bases, V lost 4 bases, and 7 bases had no gene match. The CDR3 has 16 residues. From germline, CDR1 is LNHDA and CDR2 SQIVND (reference sequence). CDR3 in amino acids: CASSNPGQGALTEAFF. As DNA, the CDR3 is TGTGCCAGTAGTAATCCGGGACAGGGGGCCCTCACTGAAGCTTTCTTT.

The rearrangement uses TRBV5-1 and TRBJ2-7, with 7 bases lining up with TRBD2. The CDR3 extends over 18 amino acids. Trimming cost V 0 bases and J 3 bases; bases outside gene matches: 15. Germline assignment: CDR1 SGHRS and CDR2 YFSETQ. The DNA for the CDR3 is TGCGCCAGCAGCTTGGCCGCAATGACTAGCCCCCTGTTCTACGAGCAGTACTTC. Its translation: CASSLAAMTSPLFYEQYF.

J is TRBJ1-6 and V is TRBV6-6, with D uncertain. The ends were cut back, 7 bases at V and 9 bases at J, with 13 bases in the middle. Per germline, CDR1 MNHNY and CDR2 SVGAGI (reference sequence). This CDR3 region has 13 residues. CDR3 DNA sequence: TGTGCCAGCACCATGGATGGGCGTTCACCCCTCCACTTT. Its translation is CASTMDGRSPLHF.